This T cell receptor (beta chain) was obtained from a study of tumor and adjacent non-tumor tissue in lung cancer. Whole-study context: Each sample yielded a few million productive TCRbeta reads on average. Whole-study findings and limits: Normal lung showed higher cumulative top 100 clone frequency than tumor.

Germline V gene sequence: CDR1 KGHDR, CDR2 SFDVKD. The junction had 18 bases not matched to a gene; V was cut back by 8 bases and J by 0 bases. The length of the CDR3 is 19 residues. The template was RNA from unsorted bulk tissue. Distant lung tissue was collected more than 3 cm away from the tumor edge. Between August and November 2014, newly diagnosed, chemotherapy-naive lung cancer patients underwent thoracic surgery in China. Three rounds of nested PCR, following a modified ARM-PCR protocol, produced the TCRbeta library. In TCRdb, the multiplex PCR reads were re-called with MiXCR into one record per CDR3 protein. The sample contains about 75,000 distinct CDR3 sequences, around 65% of which appear only once. Comment on this clonotype: Its antigen remains unknown. Being one base from a much bigger clone, this may be a read error.

This TCR was sampled from a woman aged 45-59 years with non-small cell lung cancer. Specimen: distant non-tumor lung tissue. The gene calls are TRBV24-1 and TRBJ2-7, with 10 bases fitting TRBD1. CDR3 bases: TGTGCCACCAATGACGACCGGGACAGGGGCATCCGCGGCTCCTACGAGCAGTACTTC. It encodes CATNDDRDRGIRGSYEQYF.